This TCR beta chain was observed in a study of shared clonotypes between healthy human individuals. The table came from immunoSEQ multiplex PCR; TCRdb's copy has only in-frame clones and leaves some out. The data hold millions of clones, with approximately 94% observed a single time. As defined, naive CD8 cells were CD45RO-negative and positively selected for CCR7, with terminally differentiated effector memory CD45RA+ cells excluded. The table lists this clone with a count of one. The antigen remains unidentified. This sample also contains other DNA sequences that code for the same CDR3. Germline V gene data show CDR1 as SEHNR and CDR2 as FQNEAQ (reference sequence). Between the trimmed V and J ends, which lost 1 base and 2 bases, there was a span of 12 bases. This CDR3 region has 15 residues. Study outcomes and limitations: Clonotype sharing among donors likely depends on sequencing depth. Generation of non-shared clonotypes was less probable than generation of clonotypes shared by all four donors. Sampling used blood alone; tissue repertoires probably differ. As a rule, naive subsets had a larger estimated richness than memory subsets.

The sequenced material came from naive CD8+ T cells sorted from blood. The chain carries TRBV7-9 and TRBJ2-7, with D possibly matching TRBD2 (6 bases). This TCR came from a man between 18 and 29 years old in good health. CDR3 residues: CASSLVSGGAYEQYF. The DNA of the CDR3 is TGTGCCAGCAGCTTAGTTAGCGGAGGAGCCTACGAGCAGTACTTC.